What follows describes a single T cell receptor (beta chain). The specificity of this receptor is unknown. Per-nucleotide qualities are absent, and no much larger clonotype sits a single base away. The germline V gene yields SGHTS for CDR1 and YDEGEE for CDR2. A distance of 10 bases separates the germline ends of V and J, which lose 2 bases and 5 bases respectively. The CDR3, from cysteine to phenylalanine, totals 13 residues. Only the CDR3 region is kept as DNA, spanning 39 bases read in frame from base 1. The sample originates from a study of vaccination and CD4 T cells after COVID-19 (dated by TCRdb to between 2021 and 2024). About the investigation overall: Convalescent patients had a positive SARS-CoV-2 result on nasal swab PCR, and of these patients, nine had mild disease and one had severe disease. Six males and four females were included in the convalescent cohort, with two Hispanic individuals, seven Caucasians, two Asians and one multiracial person represented. Participants got two doses of the Pfizer-BioNTech BNT162b2 vaccine (n=8) or two doses of the Moderna mRNA-1273 vaccine (n=2). Post-COVID blood samples from convalescent patients were collected a median of roughly 100 days after diagnosis, with a range of 35 to 161 days. Post-vaccine blood samples were collected a median of around 2.5 months after the second vaccine dose, ranging from roughly 12 to 250 days. The cultures were stimulated with overlapping spike peptide pools from SARS-CoV-2 and from the common cold coronaviruses HCoV-NL63, HCoV-OC43 and HCoV-229E. In control cultures, a CEFX viral epitope pool was used as positive control, an HIV-1 Nef peptide pool was used as negative control, or no peptide was added. In over 8 COVID-19 convalescent patients and a few infection-naive healthy vaccine recipients, the spike-specific CD4+ TCR repertoire before mRNA vaccination was compared with the repertoire after mRNA vaccination. The investigation overall reported the following: Of the vaccine-specific clones in convalescent patients, 304 of 307, or nearly all, reacted only to SARS-CoV-2 spike and did not cross-react with common cold coronaviruses. Relatively few convalescent patients were included in the study, and early timepoints after natural infection were not analyzed. Among the post-vaccine SARS-CoV-2-reactive clones in convalescent patients, a median approximately 90% showed up only after vaccination, which suggests vaccine-specific priming. The median number of SARS-CoV-2-reactive clonotypes rose from 20 to 25 after infection to 35 to 45 after vaccination, but the change was not significant.

The protocol used for the library was PCR. TCR sequencing of DNA from cultured CD4+ T cells used the Oncomine TCR Beta short-read assay at the Johns Hopkins FTIC core. The QIAamp micro DNA kit was used to extract genomic DNA from the cultured CD4+ T cells. Oncomine TCR Beta libraries made from cultured CD4+ T cells were pooled using unique dual indexes and sequenced on an Illumina iSeq 100. On the study's bioinformatics: Non-productive sequences were removed, and CDR3s that did not start with C, did not end with F or W, or were shorter than 7 amino acids were discarded. Antigen-specific clonotypes were identified using the MANAFEST web application through comparison of peptide-stimulated wells with reference and other culture wells. For a clone to be called positive, the clone needed an FDR below 0.05, an odds ratio above 5, and a productive frequency above 0.1% in at least two of three replicate wells. Cross-reactive clonotypes were defined as significantly expanded in both SARS-CoV-2 spike wells and at least one common cold coronavirus spike condition. Levenshtein distances (stringdist) and unrooted phylogenetic trees (ape) in R version 3.6.1 were used to assess CDR3 homology. The raw public data were reprocessed by TCRdb itself: fastp quality trimming at Q25, MiXCR clonotype calling, in-frame beta chains only. Identical CDR3 proteins give one entry, which carries the most common genes and DNA. These V and J calls rely on TCRdb rather than the paper's analysis. Counted in this sample were 15,000 to 20,000 distinct CDR3 sequences; under 30% of them appeared once. Almost 8% of the sample rests with the top ten.

The label giving this sample's treatment or condition can be read as: roughly 10-day PBMC culture with coronavirus spike peptide pools or control peptides (ViraFEST assay). The study used the ViraFEST assay, which expanded antigen-specific T cells with peptide pools and then identified expanded clonotypes by TCR sequencing. The positive SARS-CoV-2 PCR tests of the convalescent patients were dated from March to December 2020, before the Alpha, Beta and Delta variants emerged in the United States. Each well held 2 million or so PBMCs cultured in IMDM containing roughly 5% human AB serum and around 9.2 IU/ml IL-2, with 8 to 10 ug/ml peptide pools added. On days 3 and 7, half of the culture medium was replaced with fresh IL-2-containing medium. After 10 days of culture, CD4+ T cells were isolated by negative selection using the EasySep CD4+ T cell isolation kit. Ficoll-Paque Plus gradient centrifugation was used to isolate PBMCs from whole blood, and the isolated PBMCs were then either used fresh or cryopreserved at -140C. In general, triplicate wells were set up for every culture condition.

The sample consisted of cultured CD4+ T cells from blood. The sequence came from a human donor with COVID-19. The chain is encoded by TRBV5-8 joined to TRBJ2-5, and perhaps TRBD1 as D gene, on 6 matching bases. The CDR3 in this case is CASSLRGMETQYF. The nucleotides are TGTGCCAGCAGCTTAAGGGGGATGGAGACCCAGTACTTC.